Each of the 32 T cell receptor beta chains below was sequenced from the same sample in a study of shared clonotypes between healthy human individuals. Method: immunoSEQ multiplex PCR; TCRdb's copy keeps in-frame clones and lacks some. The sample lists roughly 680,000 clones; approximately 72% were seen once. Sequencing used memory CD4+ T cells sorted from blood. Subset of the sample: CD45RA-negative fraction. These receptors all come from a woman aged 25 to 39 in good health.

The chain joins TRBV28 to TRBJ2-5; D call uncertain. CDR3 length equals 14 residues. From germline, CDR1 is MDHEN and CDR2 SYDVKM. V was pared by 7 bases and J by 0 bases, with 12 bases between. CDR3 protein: CASTPRRDQETQYF. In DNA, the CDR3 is TGTGCCAGCACCCCCCGGCGCGACCAAGAGACCCAGTACTTC.

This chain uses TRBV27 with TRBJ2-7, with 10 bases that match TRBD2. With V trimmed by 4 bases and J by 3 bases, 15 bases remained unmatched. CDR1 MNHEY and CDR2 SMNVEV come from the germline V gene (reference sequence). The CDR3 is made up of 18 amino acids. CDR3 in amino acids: CASSSPATQTSGRYEQYF. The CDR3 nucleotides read TGTGCCAGCAGTTCCCCCGCCACCCAGACTAGCGGGCGCTACGAGCAGTACTTC.

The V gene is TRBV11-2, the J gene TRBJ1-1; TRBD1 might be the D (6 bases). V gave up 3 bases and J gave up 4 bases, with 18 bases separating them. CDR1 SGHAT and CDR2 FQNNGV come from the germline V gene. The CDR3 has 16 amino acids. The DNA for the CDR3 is TGTGCCAGCAGCTTGGGAATGCAGGGGCGGACCACTGAAGCTTTCTTT. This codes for CASSLGMQGRTTEAFF.

The CDR3 nucleotides read TGTGCCAGCAGGTTTCCGGGGGACTACGAGCAGTACTTC. Amino acid sequence: CASRFPGDYEQYF. This rearrangement joins TRBV6-1 to TRBJ2-7; D possibly corresponds to TRBD2 (6 bases). CDR3 length: 13 amino acids. Germline V gives CDR1 MNHNS, CDR2 SASEGT. Trimming took off 6 bases at V and 3 bases at J, with 12 bases between the two ends.

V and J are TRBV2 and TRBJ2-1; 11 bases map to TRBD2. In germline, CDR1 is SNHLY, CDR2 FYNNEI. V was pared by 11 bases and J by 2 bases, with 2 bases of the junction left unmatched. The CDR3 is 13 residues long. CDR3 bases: TGTGCCGGGGGACTAGCGGCCTACAATGAGCAGTTCTTC. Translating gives CAGGLAAYNEQFF.

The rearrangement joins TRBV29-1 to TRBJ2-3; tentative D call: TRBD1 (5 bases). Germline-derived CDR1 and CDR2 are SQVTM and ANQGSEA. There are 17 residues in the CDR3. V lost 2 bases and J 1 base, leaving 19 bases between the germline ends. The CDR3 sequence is CSVEFGLGRGGTDTQYF. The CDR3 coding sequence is TGCAGCGTTGAATTTGGTCTGGGGCGAGGAGGCACAGATACGCAGTATTTT.

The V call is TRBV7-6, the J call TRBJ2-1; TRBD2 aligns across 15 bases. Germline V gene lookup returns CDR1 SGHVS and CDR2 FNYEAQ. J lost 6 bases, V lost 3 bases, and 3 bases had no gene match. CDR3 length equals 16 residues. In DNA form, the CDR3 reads TGTGCCAGCAGCTTTGGACTAGCGGGAGGGTCCAATGAGCAGTTCTTC. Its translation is CASSFGLAGGSNEQFF.

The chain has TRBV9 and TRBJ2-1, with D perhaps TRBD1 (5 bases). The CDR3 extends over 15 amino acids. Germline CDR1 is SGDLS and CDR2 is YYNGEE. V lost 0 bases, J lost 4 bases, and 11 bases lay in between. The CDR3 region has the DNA TGTGCCAGCAGCGTAGACTGGGGCGGATACAATGAGCAGTTCTTC. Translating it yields CASSVDWGGYNEQFF.

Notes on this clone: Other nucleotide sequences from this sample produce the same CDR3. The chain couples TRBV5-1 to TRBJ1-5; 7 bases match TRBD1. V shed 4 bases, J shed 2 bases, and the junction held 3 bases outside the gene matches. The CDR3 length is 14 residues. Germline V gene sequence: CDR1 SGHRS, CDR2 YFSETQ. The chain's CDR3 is CASSLGTGNQPQHF. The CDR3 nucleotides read TGCGCCAGCAGCCTCGGGACAGGCAATCAGCCCCAGCATTTT.

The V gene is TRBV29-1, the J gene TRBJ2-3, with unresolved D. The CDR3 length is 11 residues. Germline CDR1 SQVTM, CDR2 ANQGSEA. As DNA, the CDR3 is TGCAGTACGGCTAGCACAGATACGCAGTATTTT. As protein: CSTASTDTQYF.

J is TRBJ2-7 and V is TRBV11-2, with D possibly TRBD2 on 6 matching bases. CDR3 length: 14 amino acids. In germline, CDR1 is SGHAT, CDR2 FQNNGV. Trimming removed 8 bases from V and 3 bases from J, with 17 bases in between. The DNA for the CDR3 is TGTGCCAGCTCGGGGGTCCCCGCTCTCTACGAGCAGTACTTC. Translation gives CASSGVPALYEQYF.

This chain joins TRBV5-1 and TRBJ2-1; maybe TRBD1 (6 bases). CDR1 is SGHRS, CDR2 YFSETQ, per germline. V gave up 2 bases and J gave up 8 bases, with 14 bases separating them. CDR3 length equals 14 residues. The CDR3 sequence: CASSFLPTGDEQFF. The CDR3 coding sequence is TGCGCCAGCAGCTTTCTTCCGACAGGCGATGAGCAGTTCTTC.

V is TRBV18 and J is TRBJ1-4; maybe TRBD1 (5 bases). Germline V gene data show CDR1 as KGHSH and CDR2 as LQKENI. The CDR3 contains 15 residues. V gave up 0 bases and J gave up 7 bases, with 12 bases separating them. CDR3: CASSPPGEALEKLFF. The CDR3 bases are TGTGCCAGCTCACCACCGGGGGAGGCTCTTGAAAAACTGTTTTTT. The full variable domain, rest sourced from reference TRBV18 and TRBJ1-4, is NAGVMQNPRHLVRRRGQEARLRCSPMKGHSHVYWYRQLPEEGLKFMVYLQKENIIDESGMPKERFSAEFPKEGPSILRIQQVVRGDSAAYFCASSPPGEALEKLFFGSGTQLSVL.

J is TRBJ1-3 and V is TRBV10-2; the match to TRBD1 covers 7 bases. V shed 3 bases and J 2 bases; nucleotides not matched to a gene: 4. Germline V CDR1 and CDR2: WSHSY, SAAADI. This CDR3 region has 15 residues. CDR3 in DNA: TGCGCCAGCAGTGACCATCAGGGGGCTGGAAACACCATATATTTT. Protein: CASSDHQGAGNTIYF.

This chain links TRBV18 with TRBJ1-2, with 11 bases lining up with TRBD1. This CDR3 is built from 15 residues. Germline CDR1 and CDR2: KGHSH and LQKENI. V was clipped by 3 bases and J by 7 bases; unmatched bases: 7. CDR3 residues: CASSPQGQGDPGYTF. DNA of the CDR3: TGTGCCAGCTCACCTCAGGGACAGGGGGACCCTGGCTACACCTTC.

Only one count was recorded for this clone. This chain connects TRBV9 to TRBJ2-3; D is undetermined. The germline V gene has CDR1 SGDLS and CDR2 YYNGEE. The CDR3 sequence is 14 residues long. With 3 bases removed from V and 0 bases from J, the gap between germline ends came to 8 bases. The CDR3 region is CASSASTSTDTQYF. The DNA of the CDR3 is TGTGCCAGCAGCGCAAGTACTAGCACAGATACGCAGTATTTT.

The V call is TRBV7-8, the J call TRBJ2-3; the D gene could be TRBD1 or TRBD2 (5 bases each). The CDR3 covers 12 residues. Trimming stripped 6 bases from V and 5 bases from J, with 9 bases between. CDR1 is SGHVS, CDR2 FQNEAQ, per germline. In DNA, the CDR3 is TGTGCCAGCAGGGGACGAGGAGATACGCAGTATTTT. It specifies CASRGRGDTQYF.

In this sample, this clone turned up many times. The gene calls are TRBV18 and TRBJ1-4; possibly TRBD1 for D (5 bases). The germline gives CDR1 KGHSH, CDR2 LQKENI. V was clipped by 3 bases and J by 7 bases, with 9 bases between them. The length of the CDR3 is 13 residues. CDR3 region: CASSPGHVEKLFF. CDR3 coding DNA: TGTGCCAGCTCACCCGGACACGTTGAAAAACTGTTTTTT.

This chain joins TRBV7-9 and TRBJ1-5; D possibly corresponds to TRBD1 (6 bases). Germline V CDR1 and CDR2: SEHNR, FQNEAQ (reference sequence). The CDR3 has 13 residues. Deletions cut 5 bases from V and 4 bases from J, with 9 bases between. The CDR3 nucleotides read TGTGCCAGCAGCAAGGGGGGTAATCAGCCCCAGCATTTT. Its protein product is CASSKGGNQPQHF.

The CDR3 DNA reads TGTGCCAGCAGCCACTCCCCCGGACAGGGTAGTCGATATGGCTACACCTTC. It yields the protein CASSHSPGQGSRYGYTF. V is TRBV7-9 and J is TRBJ1-2, with 8 nucleotides matching TRBD1. The germline gives CDR1 SEHNR, CDR2 FQNEAQ (reference sequence). V shed 5 bases, J shed 5 bases, and the junction held 16 bases outside the gene matches. The CDR3 sequence is 17 residues long.

The CDR3 bases are TGTGCCAGCAGTTTACTAGCCGGGACAATTTACAATGAGCAGTTCTTC. Translation gives CASSLLAGTIYNEQFF. J is TRBJ2-1 and V is TRBV6-5; the D gene could be TRBD1 or TRBD2 (6 bases each). Germline loops: CDR1 MNHEY, CDR2 SVGAGI. V dropped 4 bases and J dropped 4 bases, with 17 bases sitting between them. The CDR3 spans 16 residues.

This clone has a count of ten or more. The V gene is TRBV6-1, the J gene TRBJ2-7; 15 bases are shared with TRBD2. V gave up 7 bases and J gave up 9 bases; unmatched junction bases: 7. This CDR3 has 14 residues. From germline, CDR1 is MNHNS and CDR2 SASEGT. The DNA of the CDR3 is TGTGCCAGCAAACGGACTAGCGGGGGGGATCCGCAGTACTTC. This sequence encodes CASKRTSGGDPQYF.

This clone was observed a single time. The DNA for the CDR3 is TGTGCCAGCAGTTTGGGTGCAAGCGGATCACGGGAAAAACTGTTTTTT. Translation gives CASSLGASGSREKLFF. J is TRBJ1-4 and V is TRBV28, with D hard to call. The CDR3 spans 16 residues. CDR1 is MDHEN and CDR2 is SYDVKM in the germline V gene. V was trimmed by 3 bases and J by 8 bases, leaving 19 bases between them.

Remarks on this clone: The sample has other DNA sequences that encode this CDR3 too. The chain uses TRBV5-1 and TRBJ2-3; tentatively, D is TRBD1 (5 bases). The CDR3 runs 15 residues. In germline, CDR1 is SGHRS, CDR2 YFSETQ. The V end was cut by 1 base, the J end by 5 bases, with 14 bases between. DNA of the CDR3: TGCGCCAGCAGCTTGAGGGGTTTTGGTGGAGATACGCAGTATTTT. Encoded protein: CASSLRGFGGDTQYF.

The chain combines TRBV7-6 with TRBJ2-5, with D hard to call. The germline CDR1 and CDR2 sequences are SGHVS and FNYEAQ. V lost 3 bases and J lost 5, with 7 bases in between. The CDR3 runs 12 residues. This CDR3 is CASSLGSETQYF. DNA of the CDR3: TGTGCCAGCAGCTTGGGTAGCGAGACCCAGTACTTC.

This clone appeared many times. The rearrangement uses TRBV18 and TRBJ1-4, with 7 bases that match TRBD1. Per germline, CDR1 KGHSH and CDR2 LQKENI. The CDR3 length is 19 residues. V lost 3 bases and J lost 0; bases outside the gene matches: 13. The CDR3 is CASSPTGATGPATNEKLFF. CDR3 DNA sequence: TGTGCCAGCTCACCCACTGGAGCGACAGGGCCGGCAACTAATGAAAAACTGTTTTTT. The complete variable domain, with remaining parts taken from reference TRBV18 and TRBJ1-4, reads NAGVMQNPRHLVRRRGQEARLRCSPMKGHSHVYWYRQLPEEGLKFMVYLQKENIIDESGMPKERFSAEFPKEGPSILRIQQVVRGDSAAYFCASSPTGATGPATNEKLFFGSGTQLSVL.

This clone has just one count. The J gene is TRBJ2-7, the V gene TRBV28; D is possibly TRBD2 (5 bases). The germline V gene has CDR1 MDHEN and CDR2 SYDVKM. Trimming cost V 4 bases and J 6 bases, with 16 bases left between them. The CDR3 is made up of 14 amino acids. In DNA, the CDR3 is TGTGCCAGCAGTTCGTCGCGGGCAGTTCGCGAGCAGTACTTC. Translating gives CASSSSRAVREQYF.

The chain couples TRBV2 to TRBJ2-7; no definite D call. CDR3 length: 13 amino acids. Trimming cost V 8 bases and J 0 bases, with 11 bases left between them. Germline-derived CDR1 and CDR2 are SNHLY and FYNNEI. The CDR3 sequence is CASPAKYSYEQYF. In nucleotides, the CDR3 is TGTGCCAGCCCTGCGAAGTACTCCTACGAGCAGTACTTC.

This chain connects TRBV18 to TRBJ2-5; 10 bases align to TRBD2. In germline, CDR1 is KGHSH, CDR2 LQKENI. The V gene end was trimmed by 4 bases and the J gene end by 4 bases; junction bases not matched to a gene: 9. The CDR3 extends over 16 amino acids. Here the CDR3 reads CASSRPSGGTTETQYF. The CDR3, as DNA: TGTGCCAGCTCACGACCTAGCGGGGGTACTACAGAGACCCAGTACTTC.

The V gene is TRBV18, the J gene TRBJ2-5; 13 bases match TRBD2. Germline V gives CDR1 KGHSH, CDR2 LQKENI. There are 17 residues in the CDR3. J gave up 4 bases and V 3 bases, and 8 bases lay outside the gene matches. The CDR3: CASSPRTSGRGGETQYF. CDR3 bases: TGTGCCAGCTCACCTCGGACTAGCGGGAGAGGTGGAGAGACCCAGTACTTC.

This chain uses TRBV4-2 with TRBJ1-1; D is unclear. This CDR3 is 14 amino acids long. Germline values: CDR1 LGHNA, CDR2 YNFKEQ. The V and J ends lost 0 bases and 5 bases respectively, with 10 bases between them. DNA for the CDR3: TGTGCCAGCAGCCAAGATCTAGGTGGGACTGAAGCTTTCTTT. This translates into CASSQDLGGTEAFF.

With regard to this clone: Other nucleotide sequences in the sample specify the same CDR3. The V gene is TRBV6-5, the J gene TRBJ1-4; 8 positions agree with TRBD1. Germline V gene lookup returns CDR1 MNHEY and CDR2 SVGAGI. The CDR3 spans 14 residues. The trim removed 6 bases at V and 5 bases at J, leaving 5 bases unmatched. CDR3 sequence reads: CASSRDRGNEKLFF. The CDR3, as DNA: TGTGCCAGCAGCCGCGACAGGGGAAATGAAAAACTGTTTTTT.